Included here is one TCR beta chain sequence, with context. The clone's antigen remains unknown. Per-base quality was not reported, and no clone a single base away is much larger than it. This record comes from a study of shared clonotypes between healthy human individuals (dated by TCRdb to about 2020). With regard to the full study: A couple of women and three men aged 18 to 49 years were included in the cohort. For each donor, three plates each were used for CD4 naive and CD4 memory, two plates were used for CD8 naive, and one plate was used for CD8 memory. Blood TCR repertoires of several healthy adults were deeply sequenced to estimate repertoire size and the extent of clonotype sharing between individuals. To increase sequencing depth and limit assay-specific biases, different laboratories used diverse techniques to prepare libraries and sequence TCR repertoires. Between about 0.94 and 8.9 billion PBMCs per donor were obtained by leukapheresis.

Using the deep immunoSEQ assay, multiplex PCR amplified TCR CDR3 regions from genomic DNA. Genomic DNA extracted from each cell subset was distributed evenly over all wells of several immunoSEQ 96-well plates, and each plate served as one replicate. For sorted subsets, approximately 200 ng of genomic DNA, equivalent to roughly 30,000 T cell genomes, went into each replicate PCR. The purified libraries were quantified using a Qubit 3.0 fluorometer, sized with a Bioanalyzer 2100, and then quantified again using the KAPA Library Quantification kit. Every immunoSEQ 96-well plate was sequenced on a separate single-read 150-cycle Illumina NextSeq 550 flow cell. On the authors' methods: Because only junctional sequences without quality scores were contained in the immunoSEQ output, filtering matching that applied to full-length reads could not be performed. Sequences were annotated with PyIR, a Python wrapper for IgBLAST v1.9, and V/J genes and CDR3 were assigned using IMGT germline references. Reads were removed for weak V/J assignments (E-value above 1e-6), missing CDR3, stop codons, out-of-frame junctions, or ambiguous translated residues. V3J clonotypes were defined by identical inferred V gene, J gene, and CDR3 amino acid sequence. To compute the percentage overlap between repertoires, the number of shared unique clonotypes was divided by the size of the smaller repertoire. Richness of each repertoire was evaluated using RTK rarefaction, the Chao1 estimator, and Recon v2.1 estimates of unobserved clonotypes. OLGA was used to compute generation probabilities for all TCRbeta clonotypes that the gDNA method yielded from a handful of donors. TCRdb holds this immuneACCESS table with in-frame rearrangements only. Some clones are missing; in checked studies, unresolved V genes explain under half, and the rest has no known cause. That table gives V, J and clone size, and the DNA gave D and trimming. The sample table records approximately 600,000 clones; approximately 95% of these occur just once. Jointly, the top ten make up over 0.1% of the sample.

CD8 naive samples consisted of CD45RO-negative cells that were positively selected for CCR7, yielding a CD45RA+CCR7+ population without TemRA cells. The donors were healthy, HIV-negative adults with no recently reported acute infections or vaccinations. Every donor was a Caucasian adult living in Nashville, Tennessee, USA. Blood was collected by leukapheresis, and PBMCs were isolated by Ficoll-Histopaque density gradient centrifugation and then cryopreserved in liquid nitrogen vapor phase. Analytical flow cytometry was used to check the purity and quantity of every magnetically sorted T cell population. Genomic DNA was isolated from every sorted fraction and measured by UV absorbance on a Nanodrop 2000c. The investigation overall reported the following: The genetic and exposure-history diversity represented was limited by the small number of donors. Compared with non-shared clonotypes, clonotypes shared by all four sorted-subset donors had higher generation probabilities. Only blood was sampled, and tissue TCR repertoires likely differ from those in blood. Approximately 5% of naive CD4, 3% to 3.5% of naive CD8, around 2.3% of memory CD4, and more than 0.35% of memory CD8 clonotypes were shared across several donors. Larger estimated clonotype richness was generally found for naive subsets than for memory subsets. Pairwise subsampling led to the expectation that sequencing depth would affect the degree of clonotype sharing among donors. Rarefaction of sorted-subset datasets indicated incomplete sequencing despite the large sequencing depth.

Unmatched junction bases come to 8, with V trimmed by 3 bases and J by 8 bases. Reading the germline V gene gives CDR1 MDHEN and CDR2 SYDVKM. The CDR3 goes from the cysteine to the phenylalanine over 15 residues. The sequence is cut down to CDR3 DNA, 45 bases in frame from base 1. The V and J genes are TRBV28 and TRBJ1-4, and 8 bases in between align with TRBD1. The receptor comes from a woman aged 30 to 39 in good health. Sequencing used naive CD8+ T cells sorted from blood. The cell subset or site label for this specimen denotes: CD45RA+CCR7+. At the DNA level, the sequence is TGTGCCAGCAGTTTCCTGACAGGGGTAGACGAAAAACTGTTTTTT. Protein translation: CASSFLTGVDEKLFF.